Described below is a single TCR beta chain sequence and its context. The data are from a study of identical twins. TCRdb passed the 5' RACE reads through MiXCR, listing each CDR3 protein once. The sample carries approximately 230,000 distinct CDR3 sequences, roughly 7.1% recorded once. V shed 8 bases and J 5 bases; nucleotides not matched to a gene: 13. The CDR3 loop spans 16 amino acids. Germline lookup yields CDR1 KGHSH and CDR2 LQKENI. This sample was also put to use in a study of T cells expressing NK-cell markers.

V usage is TRBV18 and J usage is TRBJ1-4, with 8 bases fitting TRBD1. The sequence came from a woman aged 18-29 years in good health. Source material: CD8+ T cells sorted from blood. The CDR3 DNA sequence: TGTGCCAGCCACCCCGGACAGGGTCACTCCAATGAAAAACTGTTTTTT. Translating gives CASHPGQGHSNEKLFF.